These 28 T cell receptor beta chains were all obtained from the same sample, sequenced in a study of cytomegalovirus exposure and HLA in healthy donors. The study ran its PCR with 60 Vbeta and 13 Jbeta primers. TCRdb's copy holds only in-frame clones and misses some; the assay was immunoSEQ multiplex PCR. The sample records around 170,000 clones, roughly 80% being singletons. The source material was PBMCs. The receptors come from a middle-aged man in good health and CMV-seropositive.

This chain joins TRBV29-1 and TRBJ1-1, with TRBD1 matching 9 bases. Looked up from germline, CDR1 is SQVTM and CDR2 is ANQGSEA. Losses at the gene ends were 8 bases for V and 4 bases for J; bases not matched to a gene: 5. The CDR3 contains 12 residues. The CDR3 nucleotides are TGCAGCCCTTCGGACAGGGGCACTGAAGCTTTCTTT. Protein sequence: CSPSDRGTEAFF.

V usage is TRBV14 and J usage is TRBJ2-1; D perhaps matches TRBD2 (6 bases). The CDR3 runs 18 residues. The ends were cut back, 5 bases at V and 0 bases at J, with 20 bases in the middle. CDR1 and CDR2 (germline): SGHDN, FVKESK. The CDR3 here is CASSGGLLPTSSYNEQFF. In DNA, the CDR3 is TGTGCCAGCAGCGGCGGACTACTGCCTACTAGCTCCTACAATGAGCAGTTCTTC.

This chain uses TRBV6-6 with TRBJ2-3; TRBD1 aligns across 9 bases. The CDR3 is made up of 14 amino acids. Germline trimming cut 5 bases from V and 4 bases from J; bases unmatched to any gene: 4. Per germline, CDR1 MNHNY and CDR2 SVGAGI (reference sequence). The CDR3 DNA sequence: TGTGCCAGCAGTGGGACAGGGCCCGCAGATACGCAGTATTTT. Translation gives CASSGTGPADTQYF.

V is TRBV15 and J is TRBJ2-5, with D perhaps TRBD1 (6 bases). The V end lost 4 bases, the J end lost 5 bases, and 14 bases lay between the germline ends. Germline V lookup: CDR1 LNHNV, CDR2 YYDKDF (reference sequence). The CDR3 is 14 amino acids. The CDR3 region has the DNA TGTGCCACCAGCATACAAAAAAGGGGGGAGACCCAGTACTTC. The encoded protein is CATSIQKRGETQYF.

This chain links TRBV9 with TRBJ2-3; weak D call: TRBD2 (5 bases). The germline gives CDR1 SGDLS, CDR2 YYNGEE. V lost 7 bases, J lost 0 bases, and 9 bases lay in between. This CDR3 spans 13 amino acids. In DNA, the CDR3 is TGTGCCAGCGCGAGGGTTAGCACAGATACGCAGTATTTT. It yields the protein CASARVSTDTQYF.

The chain carries TRBV5-1 and TRBJ2-3; no reliable D call. The CDR3 length is 15 residues. Germline CDR1 SGHRS, CDR2 YFSETQ. The ends were cut back, 0 bases at V and 5 bases at J, with 13 bases in the middle. Written as DNA, the CDR3 is TGCGCCAGCAGCTTGGCTAGGCCGAGAGGAGATACGCAGTATTTT. Translation: CASSLARPRGDTQYF.

J is TRBJ2-5 and V is TRBV18, with D possibly being TRBD2 (5 bases). The CDR3 totals 15 residues. The germline gives CDR1 KGHSH, CDR2 LQKENI. V dropped 3 bases and J dropped 2 bases, with 13 bases sitting between them. The CDR3 coding sequence is TGTGCCAGCTCACCTCAGGAGGATCCACAAGAGACCCAGTACTTC. Protein: CASSPQEDPQETQYF.

The J gene is TRBJ2-5, the V gene TRBV9; D not resolved. The J call is uncertain, as TRBJ2-7 better fits the DNA end. From germline, CDR1 is SGDLS and CDR2 YYNGEE. The CDR3 is 15 amino acids. CDR3 nucleotides: TGTGCCAGCAGCGTAGATGGTAAACTTACAGACGAGCAGTACTTC. Protein sequence: CASSVDGKLTDEQYF.

A word on this clone: This specimen includes other DNA sequences encoding the same CDR3. The V and J genes are TRBV27 and TRBJ2-7, with D perhaps matching TRBD2 (7 bases). CDR1 is MNHEY and CDR2 is SMNVEV in the germline V gene (reference sequence). This CDR3 region has 14 residues. V was clipped by 3 bases and J by 3 bases, with 12 bases between them. In nucleotides, the CDR3 is TGTGCCAGCAGTTTGAGGGGGGGCGTCTACGAGCAGTACTTC. Its protein product is CASSLRGGVYEQYF.

The chain is built from TRBV7-6 and TRBJ2-7; 8 bases fit TRBD1. The V and J ends lost 1 base and 0 bases, in that order; junction bases with no gene match: 5. The CDR3 extends over 16 amino acids. Germline V lookup: CDR1 SGHVS, CDR2 FNYEAQ. CDR3 in DNA: TGTGCCAGCAGCTTAGGGGACAGGTCGAGCTCCTACGAGCAGTACTTC. The encoded protein is CASSLGDRSSSYEQYF. The variable domain in full, with the rest retrieved from reference TRBV7-6 and TRBJ2-7, is GAGVSQSPRYKVTKRGQDVALRCDPISGHVSLYWYRQALGQGPEFLTYFNYEAQQDKSGLPNDRFSAERPEGSISTLTIQRTEQRDSAMYRCASSLGDRSSSYEQYFGPGTRLTVT.

This chain connects TRBV5-4 to TRBJ2-1; D might be TRBD2 (7 bases). Germline values: CDR1 SGHNT, CDR2 YYREEE (reference sequence). CDR3 size: 15 residues. V lost 4 bases and J 6 bases, leaving 17 bases between the germline ends. The CDR3 region has the DNA TGTGCCAGCAGCCCCGGTACCGGGGGGCTCAATGAGCAGTTCTTC. Translated, it gives CASSPGTGGLNEQFF.

This clone is a singleton in its sample. This chain connects TRBV27 to TRBJ1-5, with D possibly being TRBD1 (5 bases). V lost 2 bases to trimming and J lost 2 bases, with 7 bases between them. Germline values: CDR1 MNHEY, CDR2 SMNVEV (reference sequence). The CDR3 runs to 14 residues. CDR3 protein: CASSLRGGNQPQHF. As DNA, the CDR3 is TGTGCCAGCAGTTTAAGGGGTGGCAATCAGCCCCAGCATTTT.

V gene TRBV4-3 combines with J gene TRBJ2-3; maybe TRBD1 (5 bases). V lost 2 bases and J lost 0, with 9 bases in between. The CDR3 length is 15 residues. Germline V gene sequence: CDR1 LGHNA, CDR2 YSLEER. CDR3 nucleotide sequence: TGCGCCAGCAGCCAAAAATCAGGGAGCACAGATACGCAGTATTTT. Its translation is CASSQKSGSTDTQYF.

This clone was counted a few times. The rearrangement joins TRBV7-6 to TRBJ2-5; 7 bases map to TRBD1. The J call may be incorrect, as the DNA end agrees better with TRBJ2-7. The CDR3 is 14 residues long. CDR1 SGHVS and CDR2 FNYEAQ come from the germline V gene. CDR3 amino acids: CASSFQPGQNEQYF. In DNA, the CDR3 is TGTGCCAGCAGCTTTCAGCCGGGACAGAACGAGCAGTACTTC.

The chain combines TRBV7-5 with TRBJ2-7; the D call TRBD1 from the table was never checked on the DNA. TRBV7-5 is a documented pseudogene. The CDR3 consists of 14 residues. CDR3 sequence: CARSPRRGRYEQYF. CDR3 DNA: TGTGCCAGAAGCCCCCGAAGGGGCCGATACGAGCAGTACTTC.

The rearrangement links TRBV5-1 to TRBJ1-1; TRBD1 matches at 10 bases. J gave up 6 bases and V 0 bases, and 2 bases lay outside the gene matches. The CDR3 contains 14 residues. Germline CDR1 SGHRS, CDR2 YFSETQ. Here the CDR3 reads CASSLGQGAPEAFF. In DNA, the CDR3 is TGCGCCAGCAGCTTGGGACAGGGGGCCCCTGAAGCTTTCTTT.

This clone was seen a few times. Other DNA sequences within the sample encode an identical CDR3. V usage is TRBV5-6 and J usage is TRBJ2-7; perhaps TRBD1 as D (6 bases). Germline V CDR1 and CDR2: SGHDT, YYEEEE. With 2 bases removed from V and 4 bases from J, the gap between germline ends came to 7 bases. This CDR3 is 12 amino acids long. The CDR3 here is CASSLQGYEQYF. The CDR3 nucleotides read TGTGCCAGCAGCTTACAGGGTTACGAGCAGTACTTC. Using reference TRBV5-6 and TRBJ2-7 for the parts outside the CDR3, the full variable domain is DAGVTQSPTHLIKTRGQQVTLRCSPKSGHDTVSWYQQALGQGPQFIFQYYEEEERQRGNFPDRFSGHQFPNYSSELNVNALLLGDSALYLCASSLQGYEQYFGPGTRLTVT.

The rearrangement links TRBV5-1 to TRBJ1-1; D gene unclear. The V gene's germline CDR1 is SGHRS and CDR2 YFSETQ. V shed 5 bases and J shed 3 bases, with 11 bases lying between them. The CDR3 contains 13 residues. CDR3 sequence: CASRVGGHTEAFF. CDR3 bases: TGCGCCAGCAGAGTTGGAGGGCACACTGAAGCTTTCTTT.

The chain is built from TRBV21-1 and TRBJ1-2. TRBV21-1 is noted as a pseudogene. This CDR3 spans 16 amino acids. CDR3 nucleotide sequence: TGTGCCAGCAGCAAAGTCGGAGGGCGCGCTAACTATGGCTACACCTTC. It specifies CASSKVGGRANYGYTF.

The gene calls are TRBV29-1 and TRBJ2-5; TRBD2 is a possible D gene (5 bases). Trimming took 3 bases from V and 4 from J, leaving 12 bases between them. The CDR3 totals 13 residues. Germline V gene data show CDR1 as SQVTM and CDR2 as ANQGSEA. Here the CDR3 DNA reads TGCAGCGTTGATTTAGGCCGGGGAGAGACCCAGTACTTC. Its translation: CSVDLGRGETQYF.

This chain joins TRBV21-1 and TRBJ1-3; the table's D call of TRBD1 was not tested on the DNA. TRBV21-1 has pseudogene status. The CDR3 length is 12 residues. The CDR3 bases are TGTGCAAACAGGCCCTCTGGAAACACCATATATTTT. This translates into CANRPSGNTIYF.

This chain connects TRBV7-4 to TRBJ1-2, with 9 nucleotides matching TRBD1. V trimming: 1 base; J trimming: 3 bases; junction bases outside the gene matches: 15. Per the germline V gene, CDR1 is SGHVT and CDR2 is SQSDAQ. The CDR3 consists of 19 residues. The DNA for the CDR3 is TGTGCCAGCAGCTTAGAAAGCACAGGGGGCGAGAATAAGGACTATGGCTACACCTTC. This codes for CASSLESTGGENKDYGYTF.

The rearrangement joins TRBV27 to TRBJ1-3, with 8 positions matching TRBD1. This CDR3 spans 18 amino acids. Losses at the gene ends were 5 bases for V and 3 bases for J; bases not matched to a gene: 15. The germline gives CDR1 MNHEY, CDR2 SMNVEV (reference sequence). CDR3 nucleotide sequence: TGTGCCAGCAGTGCCGCCCGACAGGGGTCGTTGCGTGGAAACACCATATATTTT. The encoded protein is CASSAARQGSLRGNTIYF.

The genes are TRBV4-1 and TRBJ1-2, with TRBD1 matching 8 bases. There are 15 residues in the CDR3. Germline lookup yields CDR1 MGHRA and CDR2 YSYEKL. V lost 0 bases and J lost 3; bases outside the gene matches: 3. The CDR3 region is CASSQDPGGDYGYTF. In DNA form, the CDR3 reads TGCGCCAGCAGCCAAGATCCAGGGGGCGACTATGGCTACACCTTC.

The rearrangement uses TRBV30 and TRBJ2-7, with D tentatively TRBD1 (6 bases). The CDR3 contains 13 residues. V was trimmed by 3 bases and J by 6 bases, leaving 15 bases between them. Germline assignment: CDR1 GTSNPN and CDR2 SVGIG (reference sequence). The CDR3 loop reads CAWSRTGNAEQYF. Written as DNA, the CDR3 is TGTGCCTGGAGCAGAACAGGGAACGCCGAGCAGTACTTC.

The V gene is TRBV19, the J gene TRBJ2-7, with D perhaps TRBD1 (6 bases). V lost 0 bases to trimming and J lost 9 bases, with 21 bases between them. Germline loops: CDR1 LNHDA, CDR2 SQIVND (reference sequence). CDR3 length: 16 amino acids. CDR3 sequence: CASSIDSGTPYSGQYF. CDR3 bases: TGTGCCAGTAGTATAGATTCTGGGACACCGTACTCCGGGCAGTACTTC.

V is TRBV27 and J is TRBJ1-4, with D possibly being TRBD1 (6 bases). This CDR3 region has 16 residues. V shed 5 bases and J shed 4 bases, with 17 bases lying between them. Germline values: CDR1 MNHEY, CDR2 SMNVEV (reference sequence). The CDR3 spells CASSPEQGGHNEKLFF. CDR3 DNA sequence: TGTGCCAGCAGTCCTGAACAGGGAGGGCATAATGAAAAACTGTTTTTT.

The chain uses TRBV27 and TRBJ1-5; a weak D match, TRBD1 (6 bases). CDR3 length equals 14 residues. Germline V CDR1 and CDR2: MNHEY, SMNVEV (reference sequence). Deletions cut 5 bases from V and 6 bases from J, with 14 bases between. The CDR3 loop is CASSAGVGGQPQHF. The DNA for the CDR3 is TGTGCCAGCAGTGCGGGGGTAGGGGGTCAGCCCCAGCATTTT.